Listed below are T cell receptor beta chains from one sample, sequenced in a study of blood T cell repertoires in COVID-19. Repertoires were generated with immunoSEQ multiplex PCR, while TCRdb's copy carries only in-frame clones and drops some. The sample contains fewer than 150,000 clones, almost 90% of which appear only once. Sequencing was carried out using peripheral blood. Receptors were obtained from a woman aged 60-70 years with COVID-19, enrolled during active disease. CDR3s include the opening cysteine and the closing phenylalanine or tryptophan. The order of the fields is V gene, D gene, J gene, clone size, CDR3 protein, CDR3 DNA. A D gene is named only where the DNA matches it firmly. Clone size appears in some rows only: once, few, many, or a class for an expanded clone.

>TRBV5-1|-|TRBJ2-5|-
CASSLRRGETQYF
TGCGCCAGCAGCTTGCGCCGGGGAGAGACCCAGTACTTC
>TRBV5-1|-|TRBJ2-7|-
CASSLGLYEQYF
TGCGCCAGCAGCTTGGGTCTCTACGAGCAGTACTTC
>TRBV7-3|TRBD1|TRBJ1-2|-
CASSSQGVEGYTF
TGTGCCAGCAGTTCCCAGGGGGTAGAGGGCTACACCTTC
>TRBV12-5|TRBD2|TRBJ2-1|-
CASGLPPRTSGGFPYNEQFF
TGTGCTAGTGGTTTGCCTCCCCGGACTAGCGGGGGGTTTCCCTACAATGAGCAGTTCTTC
>TRBV5-4|TRBD2|TRBJ2-1|once
CASTTGGSGGANYNEQFF
TGTGCCAGCACCACCGGAGGTAGCGGGGGGGCCAACTACAATGAGCAGTTCTTC
>TRBV3-1/TRBV3-2|-|TRBJ1-3|-
CASSQASVGLHTIYF
TGTGCCAGCAGCCAAGCTTCGGTCGGGTTACACACCATATATTTT
>TRBV7-2|-|TRBJ1-1|-
CASSLEAQGGTEAFF
TGTGCCAGCAGCTTAGAGGCACAGGGTGGGACTGAAGCTTTCTTT
>TRBV7-6|TRBD2|TRBJ2-7|-
CASSLVAGVGTYEQYF
TGTGCCAGCAGCTTAGTCGCGGGGGTAGGTACCTACGAGCAGTACTTC
>TRBV6-5|-|TRBJ2-1|-
CASSPGFTYNEQFF
TGTGCCAGCAGTCCAGGGTTTACCTACAATGAGCAGTTCTTC
>TRBV7-2|-|TRBJ2-1|-
CASSKRRDSYNEQFF
TGTGCCAGCAGTAAAAGACGGGATTCCTACAATGAGCAGTTCTTC
>TRBV7-3|-|TRBJ2-2|-
CASSFAADTGELFF
TGTGCCAGCAGCTTTGCTGCAGACACCGGGGAGCTGTTTTTT
>TRBV19|-|TRBJ1-3|-
CASSLQGQSSGNTIYF
TGTGCCAGTAGTCTCCAGGGGCAGTCCTCTGGAAACACCATATATTTT
>TRBV19|TRBD1|TRBJ1-6|-
CASNQDRTVSPLHF
TGTGCCAGTAACCAGGACAGGACGGTATCACCCCTCCACTTT
>TRBV6-2/TRBV6-3|TRBD2|TRBJ2-7|-
CASSRTSGVSKQYF
TGTGCCAGCAGCCGGACTAGCGGGGTTTCCAAGCAGTACTTC
>TRBV6-2/TRBV6-3|TRBD1|TRBJ2-1|once
CASSAGTGGSGEQFF
TGTGCCAGCAGCGCCGGGACAGGGGGCTCTGGTGAGCAGTTCTTC
>TRBV30|-|TRBJ1-2|-
CAWRIGGNYGYTF
TGTGCCTGGAGAATCGGGGGTAACTATGGCTACACCTTC
>TRBV6-2/TRBV6-3|TRBD2|TRBJ2-1|-
CASSATRAGGGNEQFF
TGTGCCAGCAGCGCCACCCGGGCGGGGGGGGGCAATGAGCAGTTCTTC
>TRBV7-2|-|TRBJ2-5|-
CASSKTGQETQYF
TGTGCCAGCAGCAAGACGGGTCAAGAGACCCAGTACTTC
>TRBV18|TRBD1|TRBJ1-1|-
CASSPPGGLRTEAFF
TGTGCCAGCTCACCGCCAGGGGGCTTGAGGACTGAAGCTTTCTTT
>TRBV29-1|TRBD1|TRBJ2-7|-
CSVLGQGSSYEQYF
TGCAGCGTTCTAGGACAGGGGTCCTCCTACGAGCAGTACTTC
>TRBV2|-|TRBJ2-5|-
CASTSPGETQYF
TGTGCCAGCACCTCTCCGGGGGAGACCCAGTACTTC
>TRBV11-2|-|TRBJ1-1|-
CASSSNTGLTENTEAFF
TGTGCCAGCAGCTCGAACACAGGGCTTACTGAGAACACTGAAGCTTTCTTT
>TRBV30|-|TRBJ1-6|few
CAWTARVDSPLHF
TGTGCCTGGACGGCCAGGGTTGATTCACCCCTCCACTTT